This T cell receptor beta chain stems from a study of PD-1 blockade in mismatch repair-deficient tumors. In the study overall: Patients had around 11 mismatch repair-deficient cancer types, all previously treated and progressing. Study outcomes and limitations: Tumor-resident clones, often absent from pretreatment blood, expanded after pembrolizumab and then contracted.

All patients were mismatch repair deficient, assessed by either PCR or immunohistochemistry. Worth noting for this clone: Antigen unknown.

Only in-frame clones appear in the TCRdb table, and some are missing; sequencing was by immunoSEQ multiplex PCR. The sample has approximately 40,000 clones; roughly 77% are singletons. The TCR sequence derives from an adult with mismatch repair-deficient cancer. The sequencing here drew on peripheral blood, taken 4 weeks after starting pembrolizumab.

CDR3: CAWRLTVNTEAFF. The CDR3 nucleotides read TGTGCCTGGAGATTGACAGTGAACACTGAAGCTTTCTTT. The genes are TRBV30 and TRBJ1-1; TRBD1 is a possible D gene (5 bases). This CDR3 comprises 13 residues. V was trimmed by 3 bases and J by 0 bases, leaving 8 bases between them. Germline V gives CDR1 GTSNPN, CDR2 SVGIG (reference sequence).